These 32 T cell receptor beta chains share one sample of origin, sequenced in a study of technical replicates of blood from a handful of donors. The protocol was immunoSEQ multiplex PCR, while the TCRdb copy is restricted to in-frame clones and leaves out a portion. The table shows 80,000 or so clones, with roughly 98% occurring only once. Sequencing was performed on T cells isolated from PBMCs. The receptors were gathered from a human donor in good health.

The rearrangement uses TRBV5-4 and TRBJ2-1; D perhaps matches TRBD1 (5 bases). Germline values: CDR1 SGHNT, CDR2 YYREEE (reference sequence). V gave up 0 bases and J gave up 1 base, with 8 bases separating them. This CDR3 has 15 amino acids. CDR3 DNA: TGTGCCAGCAGCTTGGAGGGGATATCCTACAATGAGCAGTTCTTC. Translated: CASSLEGISYNEQFF.

The V call is TRBV6-5, the J call TRBJ2-7; 8 positions agree with TRBD1. After removal of 2 bases from V and 2 bases from J, the junction contained 5 bases not matched to a gene. The CDR3 length is 15 residues. Germline values: CDR1 MNHEY, CDR2 SVGAGI. The CDR3 region has the DNA TGTGCCAGCAGTTACGCGACAGGGGTGACCTACGAGCAGTACTTC. It encodes CASSYATGVTYEQYF.

The chain employs TRBV19 and TRBJ2-1, with 10 nucleotides matching TRBD1. The CDR3 runs to 15 residues. From germline, CDR1 is LNHDA and CDR2 SQIVND (reference sequence). Unmatched junction bases numbered 9, after V lost 8 bases and J lost 5 bases. CDR3 nucleotide sequence: TGTGCCAGTTTAAGCCGGGACAGGGGCAACAATGAGCAGTTCTTC. This codes for CASLSRDRGNNEQFF.

This chain links TRBV19 with TRBJ2-5; D is unclear. Germline loops: CDR1 LNHDA, CDR2 SQIVND (reference sequence). The V end was cut by 5 bases, the J end by 4 bases, with 8 bases between. This CDR3 contains 12 residues. CDR3 residues: CASSRTPETQYF. The CDR3 DNA follows: TGTGCCAGTAGTCGAACACCAGAGACCCAGTACTTC.

The rearrangement uses TRBV21-1 and TRBJ2-1; the table's D call, TRBD2, has no DNA check behind it. TRBV21-1 corresponds to a pseudogene. This CDR3 comprises 16 residues. In DNA, the CDR3 is TGTGCCAGCAGCAAAATTTCGACTAGCGGGAACAATGAGCAGTTCTTC. This translates into CASSKISTSGNNEQFF.

This sequence joins TRBV5-1 and TRBJ2-4, with 8 positions matching TRBD1. The CDR3 is 14 amino acids. Germline CDR1 SGHRS, CDR2 YFSETQ. J lost 6 bases, V lost 0 bases, and 2 bases had no gene match. CDR3 in amino acids: CASSLVGTGNIQYF. CDR3 bases: TGCGCCAGCAGCTTGGTGGGGACAGGAAACATTCAGTACTTC.

CDR3 sequence (DNA): TGTGCCAGCAGAGTCGGAGGGACCAATGAGCAGTTCTTC. Amino acid sequence: CASRVGGTNEQFF. The chain joins TRBV5-4 to TRBJ2-1; possibly TRBD2 for D (6 bases). The CDR3 has 13 residues. In germline, CDR1 is SGHNT, CDR2 YYREEE (reference sequence). V lost 5 bases, J lost 6 bases, and 12 bases lay in between.

V usage is TRBV9 and J usage is TRBJ2-1, with D tentatively TRBD2 (6 bases). Germline V gene lookup returns CDR1 SGDLS and CDR2 YYNGEE. This CDR3 region has 13 residues. The germline V and J ends were trimmed by 4 bases and 7 bases, with 12 bases remaining between them. This chain's CDR3 is CASSSISGNEQFF. Written as DNA, the CDR3 is TGTGCCAGCAGCTCGATCAGCGGGAATGAGCAGTTCTTC.

This chain joins TRBV7-2 and TRBJ1-2; TRBD1 agrees at 8 bases. Per the germline V gene, CDR1 is SGHTA and CDR2 is FQGNSA. The V and J ends lost 5 bases and 5 bases, in that order; junction bases with no gene match: 7. This CDR3 has 14 residues. In DNA form, the CDR3 reads TGTGCCAGCAGCCCCGCGACAGGGGTATATGGCTACACCTTC. Translating gives CASSPATGVYGYTF.

The chain carries TRBV9 and TRBJ2-1, with D possibly TRBD2 on 5 matching bases. Trimming shortened V by 2 bases and J by 4 bases, and 10 bases separated the two germline ends. This CDR3 is 14 amino acids long. The germline CDR1 and CDR2 sequences are SGDLS and YYNGEE. In DNA, the CDR3 is TGTGCCAGCAGCGTTGGCGGGCATTACAATGAGCAGTTCTTC. Translated: CASSVGGHYNEQFF. The full variable domain, completed using reference TRBV9 and TRBJ2-1, is DSGVTQTPKHLITATGQRVTLRCSPRSGDLSVYWYQQSLDQGLQFLIQYYNGEERAKGNILERFSAQQFPDLHSELNLSSLELGDSALYFCASSVGGHYNEQFFGPGTRLTVL.

The chain recombines TRBV2 with TRBJ1-4; 7 bases map to TRBD1. After removal of 6 bases from V and 0 bases from J, the junction contained 19 bases not matched to a gene. This CDR3 has 20 amino acids. The germline V gene encodes CDR1 SNHLY and CDR2 FYNNEI. CDR3: CASRPSNRGPLIATNEKLFF. The DNA for the CDR3 is TGTGCCAGCAGGCCCTCAAACAGGGGACCCCTCATTGCAACTAATGAAAAACTGTTTTTT.

J is TRBJ2-6 and V is TRBV4-1; D unclear. V was cut by 3 bases and J by 0 bases, with 9 bases left in between. The length of the CDR3 is 16 residues. Germline-derived CDR1 and CDR2 are MGHRA and YSYEKL. CDR3 sequence: CASSHYTVSGANVLTF. The CDR3, as DNA: TGCGCCAGCAGCCATTATACAGTCTCTGGGGCCAACGTCCTGACTTTC.

This chain connects TRBV29-1 to TRBJ1-1; 7 nucleotides match TRBD1. Per the germline V gene, CDR1 is SQVTM and CDR2 is ANQGSEA. V trimming: 7 bases; J trimming: 4 bases; junction bases outside the gene matches: 3. The CDR3 extends over 11 amino acids. CDR3 in DNA: TGCAGCGCGACAGGGATCACTGAAGCTTTCTTT. It translates to CSATGITEAFF.

The chain is built from TRBV7-8 and TRBJ1-5; 8 bases are shared with TRBD1. Trimming cost V 2 bases and J 9 bases; bases outside gene matches: 15. CDR1 is SGHVS, CDR2 FQNEAQ, per germline. There are 17 residues in the CDR3. In nucleotides, the CDR3 is TGTGCCAGCAGCTTACCAGGACAGGGAAAGAGGGATAGGCCCCAGCATTTT. Translated, it gives CASSLPGQGKRDRPQHF. The complete variable domain, with remaining parts taken from reference TRBV7-8 and TRBJ1-5, reads GAGVSQSPRYKVAKRGQDVALRCDPISGHVSLFWYQQALGQGPEFLTYFQNEAQLDKSGLPSDRFFAERPEGSVSTLKIQRTQQEDSAVYLCASSLPGQGKRDRPQHFGDGTRLSIL.

This clone showed up just once. The chain recombines TRBV5-6 with TRBJ2-5; tentative D call: TRBD1 (5 bases). Trimming stripped 4 bases from V and 0 bases from J, with 13 bases between. There are 15 residues in the CDR3. Germline V gene lookup returns CDR1 SGHDT and CDR2 YYEEEE. CDR3 loop: CASSDEKGDQETQYF. For the CDR3, the DNA is TGTGCCAGCAGCGACGAAAAAGGGGACCAAGAGACCCAGTACTTC.

The V and J genes are TRBV29-1 and TRBJ1-1; 8 nucleotides agree with TRBD1. The germline CDR1 and CDR2 sequences are SQVTM and ANQGSEA. Germline trimming cut 4 bases from V and 8 bases from J; bases unmatched to any gene: 6. The CDR3 has 12 residues. CDR3 protein: CSVGTGSVEAFF. Here the CDR3 DNA reads TGCAGCGTTGGGACAGGGTCGGTGGAAGCTTTCTTT.

This chain joins TRBV28 and TRBJ2-1; TRBD1 matches at 8 bases. This CDR3 has 18 amino acids. Unmatched junction bases numbered 14, after V lost 5 bases and J lost 2 bases. CDR1 is MDHEN and CDR2 is SYDVKM in the germline V gene. The CDR3 is CASSQSRRQGLTYNEQFF. The CDR3 DNA follows: TGTGCCAGCAGTCAGTCACGTCGACAGGGGCTTACCTACAATGAGCAGTTCTTC.

This chain uses TRBV7-8 with TRBJ2-1, with D possibly TRBD2 on 7 matching bases. The CDR3 consists of 17 residues. V dropped 3 bases and J dropped 8 bases, with 23 bases sitting between them. Germline V CDR1 and CDR2: SGHVS, FQNEAQ. CDR3 loop: CASSFSSGTWEGDEQFF. The CDR3, as DNA: TGTGCCAGCAGCTTCTCCTCAGGGACTTGGGAGGGGGATGAGCAGTTCTTC.

The chain combines TRBV11-3 with TRBJ2-1; 9 positions agree with TRBD1. Germline V CDR1 and CDR2: SGHNT, YENEEA. The V and J ends lost 5 bases and 2 bases, in that order; junction bases with no gene match: 10. The CDR3 has 17 amino acids. CDR3 DNA: TGTGCCAGCAGCGAGGACAGGGGCATTGTCACCTACAATGAGCAGTTCTTC. Translating it yields CASSEDRGIVTYNEQFF.

The chain links TRBV2 to TRBJ2-5; D ambiguous. There are 13 residues in the CDR3. V was shortened by 9 bases and J by 0 bases, with 11 bases between the two germline ends. From germline, CDR1 is SNHLY and CDR2 FYNNEI. CDR3 protein: CASSRRYQETQYF. CDR3 bases: TGTGCCAGTAGCAGACGGTACCAAGAGACCCAGTACTTC. Full variable domain (outside the CDR3, taken from reference TRBV2 and TRBJ2-5): EPEVTQTPSHQVTQMGQEVILRCVPISNHLYFYWYRQILGQKVEFLVSFYNNEISEKSEIFDDQFSVERPDGSNFTLKIRSTKLEDSAMYFCASSRRYQETQYFGPGTRLLVL.

The gene calls are TRBV5-6 and TRBJ2-5; the match to TRBD2 covers 11 bases. Germline values: CDR1 SGHDT, CDR2 YYEEEE. J lost 1 base, V lost 2 bases, and 7 bases had no gene match. CDR3 length equals 17 residues. For the CDR3, the DNA is TGTGCCAGCAGCTTATTGGGACTAGCGGTAACCCAAGAGACCCAGTACTTC. Protein sequence: CASSLLGLAVTQETQYF.

The genes are TRBV7-8 and TRBJ2-3; 12 nucleotides align to TRBD2. Germline lookup yields CDR1 SGHVS and CDR2 FQNEAQ. J gave up 1 base and V 0 bases, and 8 bases lay outside the gene matches. The CDR3 covers 19 residues. CDR3 coding DNA: TGTGCCAGCAGCTTAGCGTTTTTTCGGACTAGCGGGGGCACAGATACGCAGTATTTT. Protein product: CASSLAFFRTSGGTDTQYF. The full variable domain, rest sourced from reference TRBV7-8 and TRBJ2-3, is GAGVSQSPRYKVAKRGQDVALRCDPISGHVSLFWYQQALGQGPEFLTYFQNEAQLDKSGLPSDRFFAERPEGSVSTLKIQRTQQEDSAVYLCASSLAFFRTSGGTDTQYFGPGTRLTVL.

The J gene is TRBJ1-4, the V gene TRBV7-2, with 8 positions matching TRBD1. The length of the CDR3 is 17 residues. Per the germline V gene, CDR1 is SGHTA and CDR2 is FQGNSA. V trimming: 5 bases; J trimming: 5 bases; junction bases outside the gene matches: 13. This CDR3 reads CASSKGGPGQDNEKLFF. CDR3 bases: TGTGCCAGCAGCAAGGGGGGGCCGGGACAGGACAATGAAAAACTGTTTTTT.

V is TRBV19 and J is TRBJ2-1; 8 nucleotides align to TRBD2. Germline CDR1 LNHDA, CDR2 SQIVND (reference sequence). The CDR3 has 16 residues. V trimming: 2 bases; J trimming: 3 bases; junction bases outside the gene matches: 6. The CDR3 DNA reads as TGTGCCAGTAGTATATACGGGAGGGGCATCTACAATGAGCAGTTCTTC. As protein: CASSIYGRGIYNEQFF.

The chain links TRBV11-1 to TRBJ1-2; TRBD1 is a possible D gene (5 bases). Germline lookup yields CDR1 SGHAT and CDR2 FQDESV (reference sequence). With 5 bases removed from V and 1 base from J, the gap between germline ends came to 8 bases. This CDR3 comprises 13 residues. The CDR3 DNA is TGTGCCAGCAGCCAGGACAATAACTATGGCTACACCTTC. This encodes CASSQDNNYGYTF.

This chain links TRBV18 with TRBJ1-4; a possible D gene is TRBD1 (5 bases). This CDR3 region has 13 residues. Trimming removed 4 bases at V and 2 bases at J, with 5 bases between. Germline CDR1 KGHSH, CDR2 LQKENI. In DNA form, the CDR3 reads TGTGCCAGCTCACAGGGGACTAATGAAAAACTGTTTTTT. Its protein product is CASSQGTNEKLFF.

The chain recombines TRBV2 with TRBJ2-1; 8 nucleotides agree with TRBD1. Unmatched junction bases numbered 7, after V lost 6 bases and J lost 6 bases. This CDR3 is 14 amino acids long. CDR1 and CDR2 from the germline V gene are SNHLY and FYNNEI. The CDR3 DNA is TGTGCCAGCAGGTCGCCAGGGGGCATCAATGAGCAGTTCTTC. Protein sequence: CASRSPGGINEQFF.

The chain combines TRBV29-1 with TRBJ2-3; 11 bases are a match to TRBD2. The CDR3 spans 15 residues. Germline V gene data show CDR1 as SQVTM and CDR2 as ANQGSEA. V lost 6 bases, J lost 3 bases, and 8 bases stayed unmatched. The CDR3 DNA is TGCAGCGTCTCCTTCACTAGCGGGGGTACAGATACGCAGTATTTT. Translating it yields CSVSFTSGGTDTQYF.

This chain links TRBV4-1 with TRBJ2-2, with D tentatively TRBD1 (5 bases). The germline CDR1 and CDR2 sequences are MGHRA and YSYEKL. V gave up 3 bases and J gave up 7 bases, with 21 bases separating them. CDR3 size: 17 residues. CDR3 bases: TGCGCCAGCAGCCATCGTCTTGGGGCGTTGGCTGACGGGGAGCTGTTTTTT. This codes for CASSHRLGALADGELFF.

This clone appeared a single time. V and J are TRBV29-1 and TRBJ2-1; 8 positions match TRBD2. The junction had 8 bases not matched to a gene; V was cut back by 6 bases and J by 7 bases. The CDR3 has 13 residues. Germline values: CDR1 SQVTM, CDR2 ANQGSEA. CDR3 in DNA: TGCAGCGTCAGCGGGAGTGTCGTGAATGAGCAGTTCTTC. Its translation is CSVSGSVVNEQFF.

The rearrangement links TRBV19 to TRBJ1-1; D might be TRBD1 (6 bases). Per the germline V gene, CDR1 is LNHDA and CDR2 is SQIVND (reference sequence). The CDR3 covers 15 residues. V dropped 5 bases and J dropped 1 base, with 14 bases sitting between them. The CDR3: CASSPRTAGNTEAFF. The CDR3 DNA is TGTGCCAGTAGTCCAAGGACAGCCGGGAACACTGAAGCTTTCTTT.

The rearrangement uses TRBV7-2 and TRBJ2-3, with 7 bases matching TRBD2. After removal of 1 base from V and 4 bases from J, the junction contained 2 bases not matched to a gene. This CDR3 is 14 amino acids long. The germline CDR1 and CDR2 sequences are SGHTA and FQGNSA. The CDR3 spells CASSLGLASDTQYF. CDR3 bases: TGTGCCAGCAGCTTAGGACTAGCATCAGATACGCAGTATTTT.